Listed here are 19 T cell receptor beta chains from one sample, sequenced in a study of human T cells and chemical hapten exposure. TCRdb used MiXCR to reprocess the RACE reads, holding one entry per CDR3 protein. Of under 450,000 distinct CDR3 sequences listed, more than 5% are singletons. Documented time point: patch test 2, 6 weeks after DPC sensitization. The treatment was: therapeutic diphenylcyclopropenone sensitization with weekly scalp DPC. The source material was whole blood, sampled in connection with sensitization to the hapten diphenylcyclopropenone (DPC). The receptors stem from a woman in her late teens or twenties with alopecia areata. Some clones in this sample may be carry-over from other donors' samples.

This clonotype was detected many times. The chain employs TRBV4-3 and TRBJ2-1; 12 bases map to TRBD2. Unmatched junction bases numbered 4, after V lost 0 bases and J lost 13 bases. The CDR3 runs to 14 residues. Germline loops: CDR1 LGHNA, CDR2 YSLEER. Here the CDR3 DNA reads TGCGCCAGCAGCCAAGATATGACTAGCGGGGGACAGTTCTTC. This gives the protein CASSQDMTSGGQFF.

The rearrangement joins TRBV6-2 or TRBV6-3 to TRBJ2-7, with 11 bases that match TRBD2. V was clipped by 8 bases and J by 3 bases; unmatched bases: 6. Germline CDR1 reads MNHEY; CDR2 reads SVGEGT. This CDR3 comprises 14 residues. The chain's CDR3 is CASCSSGGNYEQYF. CDR3 in DNA: TGTGCCAGCTGCTCTAGCGGGGGGAACTACGAGCAGTACTTC.

The V and J genes are TRBV6-2 or TRBV6-3 and TRBJ2-1; D ambiguous. Germline-derived CDR1 and CDR2 are MNHEY and SVGEGT. Deletions cut 0 bases from V and 6 bases from J, with 9 bases between. CDR3 length: 14 amino acids. The chain's CDR3 is CASSYSSEGNEQFF. In DNA form, the CDR3 reads TGTGCCAGCAGTTACTCCTCCGAAGGCAATGAGCAGTTCTTC.

The J gene is TRBJ1-1, the V gene TRBV20-1; 8 bases agree with TRBD1. The CDR3 runs 14 residues. In germline, CDR1 is DFQATT, CDR2 SNEGSKA (reference sequence). CDR3 nucleotide sequence: TGCAGCAAAAGGTACAGGGGGTACGACACTGAAGCTTTCTTT. Protein: CSKRYRGYDTEAFF.

This clonotype was seen many times. CDR3 sequence (DNA): TGTGCCAGCAGTTTCGGTCGGCGGGGGGGCACAGATACGCAGTATTTT. Protein product: CASSFGRRGGTDTQYF. The chain is built from TRBV12-3 or TRBV12-4 and TRBJ2-3; 8 bases match TRBD2. The CDR3 covers 16 residues. The V segment lost 3 bases and the J segment 1 base; nucleotides outside the gene matches: 6.

The V call is TRBV11-1, the J call TRBJ2-7; possible D gene TRBD1, 5 bases. V was trimmed by 1 base and J by 6 bases, leaving 13 bases between them. Germline V gene lookup returns CDR1 SGHAT and CDR2 FQDESV (reference sequence). This CDR3 has 14 amino acids. DNA for the CDR3: TGTGCCAGCAGCTTAGGCCATCAGGGCCTCGAGCAGTACTTC. Its protein is CASSLGHQGLEQYF.

The chain has TRBV7-9 and TRBJ2-1; 7 bases are shared with TRBD2. Germline V gene data show CDR1 as SEHNR and CDR2 as FQNEAQ (reference sequence). V shed 1 base and J 6 bases; nucleotides not matched to a gene: 3. The length of the CDR3 is 14 residues. CDR3 nucleotide sequence: TGTGCCAGCAGCTTAGATCTAGCGGCCAATGAGCAGTTCTTC. Its protein is CASSLDLAANEQFF.

This sequence joins TRBV6-5 and TRBJ2-3, with D uncertain. The length of the CDR3 is 13 residues. Germline lookup yields CDR1 MNHEY and CDR2 SVGAGI. Trimming left V 4 bases short and J 10 bases short, with 15 bases between. In DNA, the CDR3 is TGTGCCAGCAGTTCGTCCCGAAACCTTCCGCAGTATTTT. Its protein is CASSSSRNLPQYF.

Details on this clonotype: At one end the junction does not follow the germline gene, possibly because of a read error. The gene calls are TRBV7-7 and TRBJ2-5; D may correspond to TRBD1 or TRBD2 (5 bases each). Germline-derived CDR1 and CDR2 are SSHAT and FNYEAQ (reference sequence). The CDR3 runs to 15 residues. CDR3 residues: CASSFLAGTVETQYF. The CDR3 nucleotides are TGTGCTAGCAGCTTCCTGGCAGGGACGGTAGAGACCCAGTACTTC.

In its sample, this clonotype was seen many times. The chain links TRBV6-2 or TRBV6-3 to TRBJ2-2, with a weak D call TRBD1 (5 bases). CDR3 size: 12 residues. CDR1 and CDR2 (germline): MNHEY, SVGEGT. Trimming stripped 6 bases from V and 4 bases from J, with 6 bases between. The DNA for the CDR3 is TGTGCCAGCAGCCAGGGCACCGGGGAGCTGTTTTTT. Its translation: CASSQGTGELFF.

This clonotype occurred many times. The CDR3 loop reads CASSHNRPEAFF. CDR3 DNA: TGTGCCAGCAGTCATAACAGGCCTGAAGCTTTCTTT. The rearrangement uses TRBV25-1 and TRBJ1-1; D may be TRBD1 (5 bases). CDR1 MGHDK and CDR2 SYGVNS come from the germline V gene. The CDR3 runs to 12 residues. Trimming cost V 5 bases and J 6 bases, with 10 bases left between them.

This clonotype was picked up many times. V gene TRBV7-6 combines with J gene TRBJ2-7; 10 bases agree with TRBD2. The CDR3 loop spans 15 amino acids. V dropped 5 bases and J dropped 3; count of bases not matched to a gene: 7. CDR1 and CDR2 (germline): SGHVS, FNYEAQ. CDR3 sequence reads: CASSPRLAGFYEQYF. Here the CDR3 DNA reads TGTGCCAGCAGCCCCCGACTAGCGGGCTTCTACGAGCAGTACTTC. The whole variable domain, remainder taken from reference TRBV7-6 and TRBJ2-7, is GAGVSQSPRYKVTKRGQDVALRCDPISGHVSLYWYRQALGQGPEFLTYFNYEAQQDKSGLPNDRFSAERPEGSISTLTIQRTEQRDSAMYRCASSPRLAGFYEQYFGPGTRLTVT.

This clonotype was picked up many times. V gene TRBV12-3 or TRBV12-4 combines with J gene TRBJ1-2; a weak D match, TRBD1 (6 bases). This CDR3 has 13 amino acids. Trimming left V 5 bases short and J 8 bases short, with 15 bases between. For the CDR3, the DNA is TGTGCCAGCAGTCCCGCAGGGGTCGGAGGCTACACCTTC. Protein product: CASSPAGVGGYTF.

This clonotype appeared many times. This rearrangement joins TRBV7-2 to TRBJ1-5; tentative D call: TRBD1 (6 bases). Germline CDR1 is SGHTA and CDR2 is FQGNSA. Trimming took 5 bases from V and 7 from J, leaving 15 bases between them. This CDR3 has 14 residues. The CDR3 DNA is TGTGCCAGCAGCCGAGCTGGGGGCGGCCAGCCCCAGCATTTT. Translating it yields CASSRAGGGQPQHF.

This clonotype was detected many times. V gene TRBV12-3 or TRBV12-4 combines with J gene TRBJ1-5, with D unresolved. V lost 3 bases to trimming and J lost 3 bases, with 21 bases between them. This CDR3 spans 18 amino acids. CDR3 amino acids: CASSLSRYKLKNNQPQHF. The CDR3 bases are TGTGCCAGCAGTTTGTCACGCTACAAATTGAAAAACAATCAGCCCCAGCATTTT.

In this sample, this clonotype turned up many times. CDR3 in amino acids: CASSQDLRNTEAFF. CDR3 bases: TGCGCCAGCAGCCAAGATCTCCGGAACACTGAAGCTTTCTTT. This chain uses TRBV4-3 with TRBJ1-1; D is unresolved. V gave up 0 bases and J gave up 1 base, with 6 bases separating them. The CDR3 loop spans 14 amino acids. Looked up from germline, CDR1 is LGHNA and CDR2 is YSLEER.

This clonotype was recorded many times. The V call is TRBV12-3 or TRBV12-4, the J call TRBJ1-3; 7 nucleotides agree with TRBD1. The CDR3 spans 15 residues. Germline trimming cut 4 bases from V and 1 base from J; bases unmatched to any gene: 4. CDR3 nucleotide sequence: TGTGCCAGCAGTTCCCCGGACAGGTCTGGAAACACCATATATTTT. Translated, it gives CASSSPDRSGNTIYF.

In this sample, this clonotype turned up many times. The gene calls are TRBV6-4 and TRBJ1-1; D unclear. Per the germline V gene, CDR1 is MRHNA and CDR2 is SNTAGT. The CDR3 is 13 residues long. Trimming shortened V by 3 bases and J by 1 base, and 6 bases separated the two germline ends. The CDR3 DNA reads TGTGCCAGCAGTGAACAGACGAACACTGAAGCTTTCTTT. Translation gives CASSEQTNTEAFF.

This clonotype was seen many times. The chain joins TRBV28 to TRBJ2-7; 8 positions agree with TRBD1. Per the germline V gene, CDR1 is MDHEN and CDR2 is SYDVKM. The CDR3 length is 15 residues. The J segment lost 0 bases and the V segment lost 9 bases, leaving 10 bases of the junction unmatched. The DNA of the CDR3 is TGTGCCAGTTCAGGGGGCCCGCCGAGCTCCTACGAGCAGTACTTC. Its protein product is CASSGGPPSSYEQYF.